A single sample gave rise to the 14 T cell receptor beta chains below, sequenced in a study of blood T cell repertoires in COVID-19. Libraries were prepared by immunoSEQ multiplex PCR; TCRdb keeps only in-frame clonotypes and omits some of them. The sample lists over 85,000 clones; just under 85% were seen once. The sequencing sample was made of peripheral blood. The receptors derive from a man aged 45 to 65 with acute or convalescent COVID-19.

This clone showed up just a few times. The chain links TRBV5-1 to TRBJ2-7, with TRBD2 matching 16 bases. The V and J ends lost 4 bases and 5 bases, in that order; junction bases with no gene match: 6. Germline CDR1 reads SGHRS; CDR2 reads YFSETQ. The CDR3 has 16 residues. CDR3 DNA: TGCGCCAGCAGCCCGGGGACTAGCGGGAGGGTAGACGAGCAGTACTTC. It encodes CASSPGTSGRVDEQYF.

This clone was seen more than once but under ten times. The chain is built from TRBV12-5 and TRBJ2-3, with D unclear. Germline values: CDR1 LGHNT, CDR2 FRNRAP. This CDR3 has 13 residues. The V and J ends lost 6 bases and 5 bases respectively, with 12 bases between them. The CDR3 is CASGTEVGDTQYF. The CDR3 coding sequence is TGTGCTAGTGGGACTGAGGTGGGAGATACGCAGTATTTT.

This clone was observed a single time. V usage is TRBV4-3 and J usage is TRBJ2-7; 10 positions match TRBD1. The ends lost 1 base at V and 2 bases at J; junction bases unmatched: 8. Germline V CDR1 and CDR2: LGHNA, YSLEER. The length of the CDR3 is 17 residues. The CDR3 nucleotides are TGCGCCAGCAGCCAAGGATTGAGGGACAGGGGTCCCTACGAGCAGTACTTC. Its translation is CASSQGLRDRGPYEQYF.

V and J are TRBV19 and TRBJ2-5, with TRBD1 matching 10 bases. Trimming cost V 2 bases and J 2 bases; bases outside gene matches: 2. The germline gives CDR1 LNHDA, CDR2 SQIVND (reference sequence). This CDR3 is 15 amino acids long. CDR3 coding DNA: TGTGCCAGTAGTATACCGGGACAGGGGCAAGAGACCCAGTACTTC. This codes for CASSIPGQGQETQYF.

V gene TRBV3-1 (or the pseudogene TRBV3-2) combines with J gene TRBJ2-1; 9 bases are shared with TRBD1. The CDR3 totals 15 residues. The V segment lost 4 bases and the J segment 7 bases; nucleotides outside the gene matches: 8. The germline gives CDR1 LGHDT, CDR2 YNNKEL (reference sequence). CDR3: CASSPTGGWVNEQFF. CDR3 DNA: TGTGCCAGCAGCCCCACAGGGGGCTGGGTAAATGAGCAGTTCTTC.

This clone showed up just once. V usage is TRBV6-2 or TRBV6-3 and J usage is TRBJ2-7; TRBD2 is a possible D gene (6 bases). Per the germline V gene, CDR1 is MNHEY and CDR2 is SVGEGT. This CDR3 is built from 16 residues. The V and J ends lost 5 bases and 2 bases respectively, with 19 bases between them. The CDR3 nucleotides read TGTGCCAGCAGTGACCCCCGGACGGGAGTTACCTACGAGCAGTACTTC. It is translated as CASSDPRTGVTYEQYF.

This clone was detected only a few times. V is TRBV24-1 and J is TRBJ2-7; D remains ambiguous. Germline CDR1 KGHDR, CDR2 SFDVKD. Trimming took off 2 bases at V and 0 bases at J, with 4 bases between the two ends. The CDR3 covers 13 residues. The CDR3 DNA sequence: TGTGCCACCAGTGATTCTCCCTCCTACGAGCAGTACTTC. Its protein product is CATSDSPSYEQYF.

The chain links TRBV10-3 to TRBJ2-1, with D maybe TRBD1 (6 bases). Trimming left V 10 bases short and J 2 bases short, with 12 bases between. The CDR3 extends over 13 amino acids. The germline V gene encodes CDR1 ENHRY and CDR2 SYGVKD. CDR3 amino acids: CATLTGAYNEQFF. CDR3 coding DNA: TGTGCCACTCTGACAGGAGCCTACAATGAGCAGTTCTTC.

This sequence joins TRBV30 and TRBJ2-7; 10 bases map to TRBD1. J gave up 6 bases and V 2 bases, and 10 bases lay outside the gene matches. Germline V gives CDR1 GTSNPN, CDR2 SVGIG (reference sequence). The CDR3 contains 15 residues. CDR3 protein: CAWSPTGTGAGEQYF. The CDR3 coding sequence is TGTGCCTGGAGTCCCACTGGGACAGGGGCTGGCGAGCAGTACTTC.

The CDR3 bases are TGTGCCAGCTCCCCCGACAGGTCCCCAATCTACGAGCAGTACTTC. It specifies CASSPDRSPIYEQYF. The chain uses TRBV18 and TRBJ2-7; D perhaps matches TRBD1 (6 bases). This CDR3 is 15 amino acids long. In germline, CDR1 is KGHSH, CDR2 LQKENI. The V and J ends lost 6 bases and 3 bases respectively, with 18 bases between them.

The V call is TRBV10-3, the J call TRBJ2-7, with 12 bases fitting TRBD2. CDR1 ENHRY and CDR2 SYGVKD come from the germline V gene. Losses at the gene ends were 10 bases for V and 4 bases for J; bases not matched to a gene: 17. This CDR3 is built from 17 residues. In DNA, the CDR3 is TGTGCCACCTCCCCGGGACAGGGCCTAGCGGGAGGGTACGAGCAGTACTTC. Protein: CATSPGQGLAGGYEQYF.

The chain links TRBV6-1 to TRBJ2-7; 7 bases line up with TRBD1. This CDR3 is 15 amino acids long. V lost 0 bases to trimming and J lost 3 bases; unmatched junction nucleotides: 5. Germline CDR1 reads MNHNS; CDR2 reads SASEGT. The CDR3 coding sequence is TGTGCCAGCAGTGAAGCTAAGACAGGGCTCTACGAGCAGTACTTC. It translates to CASSEAKTGLYEQYF.

This clone was detected once. The J gene is TRBJ2-3, the V gene TRBV3-1 (or the pseudogene TRBV3-2); D is possibly TRBD2 (5 bases). CDR1 is LGHDT, CDR2 YNNKEL, per germline (reference sequence). V was clipped by 1 base and J by 4 bases, with 6 bases between them. The CDR3 is 13 amino acids. In DNA, the CDR3 is TGTGCCAGCAGCCAAGGAGGGCCAGATACGCAGTATTTT. This codes for CASSQGGPDTQYF.

This clone was detected a few times. J is TRBJ1-1 and V is TRBV7-9; D is unclear. Germline-derived CDR1 and CDR2 are SEHNR and FQNEAQ (reference sequence). CDR3 length: 11 amino acids. The V end lost 4 bases, the J end lost 3 bases, and 3 bases lay between the germline ends. The CDR3 region is CASSSYTEAFF. In DNA form, the CDR3 reads TGTGCCAGCAGCTCCTACACTGAAGCTTTCTTT.